This TCR beta chain was sequenced for a study of blood T cell repertoires in COVID-19 (dated by TCRdb to between 2020 and 2021). Regarding the study in general: Samples covering the acute and convalescent phases of COVID-19 were provided by collaborators in the United States, Italy and Spain. The sample metadata nearly always contained a de-identified subject ID, COVID-19 status, age in years and sex. The samples were drawn from the first 160 participants of the ongoing ImmuneRACE study and from 1,200 or so subjects provided by 6 global collaborators. Where HLA class I and class II types were available, the types were taken from metadata supplied by the sample provider, not from assay-based typing. The material from the prospective study consisted of cDNA or gDNA derived from T cells, B-cell-depleted T cells, or PBMCs. A freely available public database, intended as a resource for researchers studying the immune response to SARS-CoV-2, is where the repertoires were released. Subjects who had been exposed to COVID-19, were actively infected with it, or had recovered from it provided the deeply sampled blood TCRbeta repertoires that made up the dataset.

In the prospective study, participants were roughly 18 to 95 years old, resided in about 25 geographic areas of the United States, and were enrolled through a virtual design. To assign participants to cohorts, the prospective study relied on clinical history that participants themselves reported in a screening survey and a study questionnaire. Recovered participants in ImmuneRACE Cohort 3 were defined by two consecutive negative NP/OP PCR tests, clearance by a healthcare professional, or resolution of symptoms. In the prospective study, whole blood, serum and a nasopharyngeal or oropharyngeal swab were collected from each participant by mobile phlebotomists. Over an approximately 2-month period, participants in the prospective study had the option of providing additional blood draws and questionnaires. Prospective study blood samples were shipped either frozen or at room temperature before DNA extraction.

The CDR1 and CDR2 encoded by the germline V gene are SNHLY and FYNNEI. The V end loses 6 bases and the J end loses 1 base, and a stretch of 13 bases separates them. The CDR3 starts with the cysteine, ends with the phenylalanine, and has 15 residues. Only CDR3 DNA is held: 45 bases, read in frame from base 1. This clone was detected only a few times. Its binding antigen is unknown. Nothing much larger sits one base from this clone, and base qualities are not available. Paper-wide results and their limitations: Clinical and demographic metadata were provided uncurated, with the amount varying by source and participant.

The immunoSEQ Assay, a bias-controlled multiplex PCR, was used to amplify TCRbeta CDR3 regions from genomic DNA. The authors processed their data as follows. The number of nucleated cells in each sample was estimated from the amplification of reference gene primers within the assay. To quantify the absolute abundance of each unique TCRbeta CDR3 rearrangement, sequence reads were collapsed and filtered. For each sample, productive Simpson clonality was calculated as the square root of Simpson's diversity index over productive rearrangements. In its TCRdb copy, this immuneACCESS table keeps in-frame sequences only and misses some clones. Where compared with another copy, unresolved V genes explain less than half of these, and the others have no known cause. That table is the source of V, J and clone size, and D and trimming were worked out from the DNA. This sample gives around 360,000 clones in total; more than 75% of them show up just once. The biggest ten clones account for under 3% of the sample.

The chain joins TRBV2 to TRBJ1-5, with the D gene not clear enough to name. This receptor was obtained from a woman younger than 45 who had recovered from COVID-19. Sequenced: PBMCs or T cells enriched from blood (not recorded which). CDR3 sequence: CASSPEGRSNQPQHF. The nucleotide sequence reads TGTGCCAGCAGCCCAGAGGGCAGAAGCAATCAGCCCCAGCATTTT.